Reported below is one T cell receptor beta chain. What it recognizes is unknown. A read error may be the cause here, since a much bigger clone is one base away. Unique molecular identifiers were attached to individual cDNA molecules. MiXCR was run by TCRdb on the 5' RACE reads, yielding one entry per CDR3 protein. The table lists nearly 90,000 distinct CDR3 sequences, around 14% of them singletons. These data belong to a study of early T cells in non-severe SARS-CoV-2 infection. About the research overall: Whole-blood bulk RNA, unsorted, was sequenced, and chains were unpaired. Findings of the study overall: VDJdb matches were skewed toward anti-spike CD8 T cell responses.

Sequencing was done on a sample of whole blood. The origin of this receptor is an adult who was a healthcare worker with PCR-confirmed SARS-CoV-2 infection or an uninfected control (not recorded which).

The CDR3 protein is CASSGGRGNNGNTF. The CDR3 coding sequence is TGTGCCAGCTCGGGAGGCAGGGGTAACAATGGCAACACCTTC. V and J are TRBV9 and TRBJ1-2; tentative D call: TRBD1 (6 bases). CDR3 length: 14 residues. The germline V gene encodes CDR1 SGDLS and CDR2 YYNGEE.